This section outlines one T cell receptor (beta chain) sequence together with its context. This sample was included in a study of OX40 agonist ivuxolimab in advanced cancers. Profiling relied on immunoSEQ multiplex PCR, and the TCRdb table lists in-frame clones only, not all of them. This table holds 98,000 or so clones, about nine tenths found once. This TCR was sampled from an adult with an advanced solid tumor such as melanoma, head and neck, liver or kidney cancer. Material: CD4+ or CD8+ T cells sorted from blood, obtained in a trial of the OX40 agonist ivuxolimab.

The CDR3 DNA reads TGTGCCAGCAGCTTAGGATTAGGGGACGAGACTGAAGCTTTCTTT. Its protein is CASSLGLGDETEAFF. V and J are TRBV11-2 and TRBJ1-1; D might be TRBD1 (5 bases). The V end was cut by 1 base, the J end by 5 bases, with 14 bases between. Germline CDR1 SGHAT, CDR2 FQNNGV. The CDR3 extends over 15 amino acids. Full variable domain (outside the CDR3, taken from reference TRBV11-2 and TRBJ1-1): EAGVAQSPRYKIIEKRQSVAFWCNPISGHATLYWYQQILGQGPKLLIQFQNNGVVDDSQLPKDRFSAERLKGVDSTLKIQPAKLEDSAVYLCASSLGLGDETEAFFGQGTRLTVV.